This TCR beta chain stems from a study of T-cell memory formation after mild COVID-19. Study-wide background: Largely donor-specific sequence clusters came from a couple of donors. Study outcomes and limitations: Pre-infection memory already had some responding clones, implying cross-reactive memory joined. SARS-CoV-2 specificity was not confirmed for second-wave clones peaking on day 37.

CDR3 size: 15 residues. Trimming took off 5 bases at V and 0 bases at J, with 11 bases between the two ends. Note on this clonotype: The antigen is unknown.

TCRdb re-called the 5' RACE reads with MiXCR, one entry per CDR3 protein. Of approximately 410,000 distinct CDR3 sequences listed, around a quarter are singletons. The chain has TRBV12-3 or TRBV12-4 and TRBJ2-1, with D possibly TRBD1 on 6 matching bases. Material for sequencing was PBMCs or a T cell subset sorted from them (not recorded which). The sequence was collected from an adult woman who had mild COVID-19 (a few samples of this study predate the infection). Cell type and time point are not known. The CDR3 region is CASSKQDSSYNEQFF. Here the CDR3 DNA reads TGTGCCAGCAGTAAGCAGGACAGCTCCTACAATGAGCAGTTCTTC.